The source of this T cell receptor beta chain is a study of radiation and T cells in renal cell carcinoma. Background on the study: Nephrectomy followed 15 Gy stereotactic body radiation by 4 weeks.

Findings and caveats of the study: Pretreatment tumor biopsies were lacking, so baseline clonotypes are unknown. Top tumor clonotypes rose in blood 2 weeks post-radiation, then contracted.

The repertoire was sequenced with immunoSEQ multiplex PCR; TCRdb's copy has only in-frame clones and lacks some. Here the sample spans 100,000 to 150,000 clones, approximately 85% being singletons. This clone turned up a few times. Its antigen remains unknown. Trimming stripped 2 bases from V and 2 bases from J, with 9 bases between. CDR1 KGHSY and CDR2 FQNENV come from the germline V gene. This CDR3 is built from 14 residues. Time point given: blood 2 weeks post-SBRT. Stated treatment: 15 Gy SBRT to primary tumor, nephrectomy 4 weeks later. After SBRT, blood was collected at 2 and 4 weeks, plus baseline.

The sample in question was blood, obtained from a patient whose treatment included radiotherapy and nephrectomy. This chain joins TRBV16 and TRBJ1-2; D call uncertain. This clonotype was obtained from a man in his fifties or sixties with renal cell carcinoma. In nucleotides, the CDR3 is TGTGCCAGCAGCCAAGACCGGCCCAACTATGGCTACACCTTC. This translates into CASSQDRPNYGYTF.